These 15 T cell receptor beta chains were sequenced from one sample in a study of beta chain features in type 1 diabetes. As every portion of the isolated RNA was reverse transcribed, the sequencing read expressed TCRB transcripts. Only in-frame clones appear in the TCRdb table, and some are missing; sequencing was by immunoSEQ multiplex PCR. The table has under 900,000 clones, about a sixth seen once. The specimen was naive CD4+ T cells from blood. The origin of the receptors is a woman under 30 in good health.

This clone has more than one count but fewer than ten. The V gene is TRBV7-2, the J gene TRBJ2-5, with D unclear. Between the trimmed V and J ends, which lost 4 bases and 7 bases, there was a span of 13 bases. The germline V gene has CDR1 SGHTA and CDR2 FQGNSA. This CDR3 is 13 amino acids long. Written as DNA, the CDR3 is TGTGCCAGCAGCTCAGCCCATCAACGGACCCAGTACTTC. It is translated as CASSSAHQRTQYF. The whole variable domain, remainder taken from reference TRBV7-2 and TRBJ2-5, is GAGVSQSPSNKVTEKGKDVELRCDPISGHTALYWYRQSLGQGLEFLIYFQGNSAPDKSGLPSDRFSAERTGGSVSTLTIQRTQQEDSAVYLCASSSAHQRTQYFGPGTRLLVL.

This chain links TRBV4-2 with TRBJ1-1; no definite D call. The CDR3 length is 14 residues. In germline, CDR1 is LGHNA, CDR2 YNFKEQ. Trimming left V 3 bases short and J 1 base short, with 9 bases between. The CDR3 spells CASSQSYRNTEAFF. CDR3 DNA: TGTGCCAGCAGCCAGAGTTATCGGAACACTGAAGCTTTCTTT.

This clone was found a few times. The rearrangement uses TRBV28 and TRBJ1-3; no definite D call. This CDR3 has 12 amino acids. V was trimmed by 6 bases and J by 2 bases, leaving 5 bases between them. Looked up from germline, CDR1 is MDHEN and CDR2 is SYDVKM. For the CDR3, the DNA is TGTGCCAGCAGGATCGCTGGAAACACCATATATTTT. Translating gives CASRIAGNTIYF.

The chain links TRBV28 to TRBJ1-2, with 7 bases that match TRBD1. V dropped 3 bases and J dropped 8; count of bases not matched to a gene: 9. Per the germline V gene, CDR1 is MDHEN and CDR2 is SYDVKM. The CDR3 totals 14 residues. DNA of the CDR3: TGTGCCAGCAGTTTGGTTCAGGGGGTCCACGGCTACACCTTC. This gives the protein CASSLVQGVHGYTF.

The CDR3 region is CASSSDRDHEQFF. The CDR3 bases are TGTGCCAGCAGTTCGGACAGGGACCATGAGCAGTTCTTC. The genes are TRBV27 and TRBJ2-1; 8 bases match TRBD1. V was clipped by 4 bases and J by 8 bases; unmatched bases: 4. Looked up from germline, CDR1 is MNHEY and CDR2 is SMNVEV (reference sequence). The length of the CDR3 is 13 residues.

The chain couples TRBV28 to TRBJ1-3; the D gene is possibly TRBD1 (5 bases). Between the trimmed V and J ends, which lost 7 bases and 4 bases, there was a span of 17 bases. From germline, CDR1 is MDHEN and CDR2 SYDVKM. The CDR3 runs to 15 residues. The DNA for the CDR3 is TGTGCCAGCACCCTGGAAGGGGCCGGAGGAAACACCATATATTTT. Translated, it gives CASTLEGAGGNTIYF.

This clone was observed a handful of times. The CDR3 spells CASSSEGQGTYTF. The CDR3 DNA reads TGCGCCAGCAGCTCGGAAGGACAGGGCACGTACACCTTC. The genes are TRBV5-1 and TRBJ1-2; 8 bases agree with TRBD1. J gave up 11 bases and V 3 bases, and 9 bases lay outside the gene matches. The CDR3 has 13 residues. Germline CDR1 reads SGHRS; CDR2 reads YFSETQ. The full variable domain, with the rest looked up from reference TRBV5-1 and TRBJ1-2, is KAGVTQTPRYLIKTRGQQVTLSCSPISGHRSVSWYQQTPGQGLQFLFEYFSETQRNKGNFPGRFSGRQFSNSRSEMNVSTLELGDSALYLCASSSEGQGTYTFGSGTRLTVV.

This clone was observed a few times. The chain employs TRBV18 and TRBJ1-1, with TRBD1 matching 9 bases. The CDR3 covers 14 residues. From germline, CDR1 is KGHSH and CDR2 LQKENI. Germline trimming cut 4 bases from V and 9 bases from J; bases unmatched to any gene: 9. The CDR3 sequence: CASSLGTGSTQAFF. CDR3 coding DNA: TGTGCCAGCTCACTTGGGACAGGGAGTACTCAAGCTTTCTTT.

This clone was seen more than once but under ten times. The chain joins TRBV7-9 to TRBJ2-5, with D unclear. CDR3 length: 11 residues. The ends were cut back, 8 bases at V and 3 bases at J, with 7 bases in the middle. Germline assignment: CDR1 SEHNR and CDR2 FQNEAQ (reference sequence). The CDR3 loop reads CASAGEETQYF. CDR3 nucleotide sequence: TGTGCCAGCGCAGGAGAAGAGACCCAGTACTTC. The whole variable domain, filled in from reference TRBV7-9 and TRBJ2-5, reads DTGVSQNPRHKITKRGQNVTFRCDPISEHNRLYWYRQTLGQGPEFLTYFQNEAQLEKSRLLSDRFSAERPKGSFSTLEIQRTEQGDSAMYLCASAGEETQYFGPGTRLLVL.

This clone was found a few times. At one end the junction does not follow the germline gene, possibly because of a read error. V is TRBV6-5 and J is TRBJ2-5; perhaps TRBD1 as D (6 bases). Germline CDR1 is MNHEY and CDR2 is SVGAGI. This CDR3 is built from 12 residues. The CDR3 DNA is TGTGCCATCAGTGCAGGGGAAGAGACCCAGTACTTC. It encodes CAISAGEETQYF.

The chain links TRBV11-2 to TRBJ2-5; TRBD2 aligns across 11 bases. CDR3 length equals 15 residues. Germline-derived CDR1 and CDR2 are SGHAT and FQNNGV. Trimming cost V 4 bases and J 5 bases; bases outside gene matches: 6. As DNA, the CDR3 is TGTGCCAGCAGCTCACCTAGCGGGAGGCTTGAGACCCAGTACTTC. This sequence encodes CASSSPSGRLETQYF.

A few counts support this clone. This chain uses TRBV4-1 with TRBJ1-3; no clear D gene. This CDR3 has 15 amino acids. The V end lost 1 base, the J end lost 0 bases, and 7 bases lay between the germline ends. Germline V gene lookup returns CDR1 MGHRA and CDR2 YSYEKL. CDR3 amino acids: CASSQGWISGNTIYF. The CDR3 bases are TGCGCCAGCAGCCAAGGGTGGATCTCTGGAAACACCATATATTTT.

There are a few counts of this clone. The rearrangement joins TRBV5-6 to TRBJ2-7; a weak D match, TRBD1 (6 bases). The CDR3 extends over 14 amino acids. The germline V gene encodes CDR1 SGHDT and CDR2 YYEEEE. Trimming stripped 0 bases from V and 3 bases from J, with 10 bases between. The CDR3 coding sequence is TGTGCCAGCAGCTTGGACCAGGGGAACTACGAGCAGTACTTC. Translated, it gives CASSLDQGNYEQYF.

The chain employs TRBV5-1 and TRBJ2-1, with D maybe TRBD2 (5 bases). CDR1 is SGHRS, CDR2 YFSETQ, per germline. Trimming shortened V by 1 base and J by 7 bases, and 24 bases separated the two germline ends. CDR3 length: 18 residues. The CDR3 nucleotides read TGCGCCAGCAGCTTGACCCTAGCACCTGAGTGGAAACTGAATGAGCAGTTCTTC. Its protein is CASSLTLAPEWKLNEQFF.

V usage is TRBV28 and J usage is TRBJ1-3; 7 nucleotides match TRBD1. In germline, CDR1 is MDHEN, CDR2 SYDVKM. After removal of 6 bases from V and 0 bases from J, the junction contained 8 bases not matched to a gene. This CDR3 is 16 amino acids long. CDR3 nucleotides: TGTGCCAGCAGCCCACCGGGACAGAGCTCTGGAAACACCATATATTTT. This translates into CASSPPGQSSGNTIYF. Variable domain in full (rest from reference TRBV28 and TRBJ1-3): DVKVTQSSRYLVKRTGEKVFLECVQDMDHENMFWYRQDPGLGLRLIYFSYDVKMKEKGDIPEGYSVSREKKERFSLILESASTNQTSMYLCASSPPGQSSGNTIYFGEGSWLTVV.